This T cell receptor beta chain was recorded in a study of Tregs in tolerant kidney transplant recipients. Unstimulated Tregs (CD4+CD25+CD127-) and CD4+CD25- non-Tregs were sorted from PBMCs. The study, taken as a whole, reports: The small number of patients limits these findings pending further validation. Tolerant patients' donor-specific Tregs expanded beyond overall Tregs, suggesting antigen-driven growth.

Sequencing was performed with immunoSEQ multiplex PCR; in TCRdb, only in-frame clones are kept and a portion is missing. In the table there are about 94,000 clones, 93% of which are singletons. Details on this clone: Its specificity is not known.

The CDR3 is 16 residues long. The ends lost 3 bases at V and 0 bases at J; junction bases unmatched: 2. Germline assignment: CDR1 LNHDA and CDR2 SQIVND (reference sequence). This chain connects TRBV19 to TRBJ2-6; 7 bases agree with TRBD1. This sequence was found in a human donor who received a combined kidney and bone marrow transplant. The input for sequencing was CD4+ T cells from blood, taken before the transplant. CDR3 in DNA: TGTGCCAGTAGTATTTGGACAGGCTCTGGGGCCAACGTCCTGACTTTC. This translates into CASSIWTGSGANVLTF. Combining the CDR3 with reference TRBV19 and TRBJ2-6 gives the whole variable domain DGGITQSPKYLFRKEGQNVTLSCEQNLNHDAMYWYRQDPGQGLRLIYYSQIVNDFQKGDIAEGYSVSREKKESFPLTVTSAQKNPTAFYLCASSIWTGSGANVLTFGAGSRLTVL.